This paragraph covers one T cell receptor (beta chain) sequence. The antigen remains unidentified. Germline V gene sequence: CDR1 SNHLY, CDR2 FYNNEI. V lost 6 bases, J lost 4 bases, and 10 bases stayed unmatched. The length of the CDR3 is 15 residues. This sample was included in a study of a mutant IDH1 vaccine in newly diagnosed glioma. Study as a whole: Pretreatment consisted of radiotherapy, temozolomide, or both, with most receiving both.

The assay was immunoSEQ multiplex PCR, and TCRdb's table has in-frame clones only and misses some. Of 40,000 to 45,000 clones in the sample, 65% to 90% were seen once. Time point noted: week 35, safety follow-up. Every single dose of the vaccine, 300 ug of mutant IDH1 20-mer peptide, came with topical imiquimod. The chain combines TRBV2 with TRBJ2-7; TRBD1 agrees at 9 bases. Sequences were derived from PBMCs, sampled from a glioma patient whose treatment included an IDH1 peptide vaccine. The TCR originated in a woman in her thirties or forties with glioma. Some clones in this sample may be carry-over from other donors' samples. DNA for the CDR3: TGTGCCAGCAGCCCGGACAGGGGTGAGCGTTACGAGCAGTACTTC. Translating it yields CASSPDRGERYEQYF.